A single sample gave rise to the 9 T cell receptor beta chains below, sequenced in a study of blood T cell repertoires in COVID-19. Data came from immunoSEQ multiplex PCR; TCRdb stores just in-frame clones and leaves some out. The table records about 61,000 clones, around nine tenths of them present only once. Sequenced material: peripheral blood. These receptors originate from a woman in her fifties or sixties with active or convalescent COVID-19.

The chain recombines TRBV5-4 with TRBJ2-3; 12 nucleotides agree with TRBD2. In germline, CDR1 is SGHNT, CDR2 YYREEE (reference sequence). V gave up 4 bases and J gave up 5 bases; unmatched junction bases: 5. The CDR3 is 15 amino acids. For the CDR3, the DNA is TGTGCCAGCAGCGCAACTAGCGGGAGGATAGATACGCAGTATTTT. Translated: CASSATSGRIDTQYF. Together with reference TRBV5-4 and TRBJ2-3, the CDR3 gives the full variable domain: ETGVTQSPTHLIKTRGQQVTLRCSSQSGHNTVSWYQQALGQGPQFIFQYYREEENGRGNFPPRFSGLQFPNYSSELNVNALELDDSALYLCASSATSGRIDTQYFGPGTRLTVL.

The CDR3 region is CATSGLAGDNEQFF. CDR3 DNA: TGTGCCACCTCCGGACTAGCGGGGGACAATGAGCAGTTCTTC. The chain has TRBV5-4 and TRBJ2-1; TRBD2 matches 13 bases. The CDR3 extends over 14 amino acids. Germline assignment: CDR1 SGHNT and CDR2 YYREEE (reference sequence). Trimming took 9 bases from V and 5 from J; bases not matched to a gene: 5.

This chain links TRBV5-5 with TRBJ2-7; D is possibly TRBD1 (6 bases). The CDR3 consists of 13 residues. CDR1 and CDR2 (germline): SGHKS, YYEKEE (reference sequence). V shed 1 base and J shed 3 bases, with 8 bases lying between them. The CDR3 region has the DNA TGTGCCAGCAGCTTGCCAGGGGACTACGAGCAGTACTTC. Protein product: CASSLPGDYEQYF.

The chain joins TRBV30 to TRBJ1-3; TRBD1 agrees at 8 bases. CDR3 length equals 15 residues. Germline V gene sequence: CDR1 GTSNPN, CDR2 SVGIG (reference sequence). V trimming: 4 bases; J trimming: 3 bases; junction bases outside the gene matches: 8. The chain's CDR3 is CAWKDRAWGGNTIYF. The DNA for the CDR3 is TGTGCCTGGAAGGACAGGGCTTGGGGTGGAAACACCATATATTTT.

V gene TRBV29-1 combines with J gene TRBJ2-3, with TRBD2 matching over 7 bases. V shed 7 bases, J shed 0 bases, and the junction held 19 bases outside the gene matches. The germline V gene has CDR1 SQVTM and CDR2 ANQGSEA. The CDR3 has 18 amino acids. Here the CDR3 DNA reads TGCAGCGCTCGGCGGGGTTCAAGGAATAGCGGGAGCACAGATACGCAGTATTTT. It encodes CSARRGSRNSGSTDTQYF.

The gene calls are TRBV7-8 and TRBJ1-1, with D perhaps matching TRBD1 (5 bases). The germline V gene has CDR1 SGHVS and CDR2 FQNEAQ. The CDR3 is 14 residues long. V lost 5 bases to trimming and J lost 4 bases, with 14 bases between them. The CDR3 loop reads CASSDDLRVTEAFF. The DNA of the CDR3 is TGTGCCAGCAGCGACGACCTCAGGGTCACTGAAGCTTTCTTT.

CDR3 sequence (DNA): TGTGCCAGCAGCGCAGGACAGGCCCTTAATTCACCCCTCCACTTT. It yields the protein CASSAGQALNSPLHF. The gene calls are TRBV9 and TRBJ1-6, with 7 nucleotides matching TRBD1. The CDR3 is made up of 15 amino acids. Germline-derived CDR1 and CDR2 are SGDLS and YYNGEE. Germline trimming cut 3 bases from V and 6 bases from J; bases unmatched to any gene: 6.

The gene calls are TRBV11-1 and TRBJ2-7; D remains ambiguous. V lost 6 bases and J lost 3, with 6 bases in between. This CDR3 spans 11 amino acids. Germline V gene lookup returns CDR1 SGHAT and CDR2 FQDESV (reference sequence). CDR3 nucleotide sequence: TGTGCCAGCAGTTCCCGCTACGAGCAGTACTTC. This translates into CASSSRYEQYF.

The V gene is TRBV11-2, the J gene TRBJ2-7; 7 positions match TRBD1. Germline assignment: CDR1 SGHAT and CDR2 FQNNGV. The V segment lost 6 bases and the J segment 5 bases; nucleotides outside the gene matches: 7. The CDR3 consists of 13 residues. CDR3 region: CASRLNRGHEQYF. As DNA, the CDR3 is TGTGCCAGCAGACTGAACAGGGGCCACGAGCAGTACTTC.